Presented here are 16 T cell receptor beta chains from one specimen sequenced in a study of beta chain features in type 1 diabetes. Study-wide results and caveats: People with Type 1 diabetes carried modestly yet significantly shorter TCRB CDR3s in all four CD4+ subsets.

These receptors are not linked to any known antigen. Investigators reverse transcribed all isolated RNA, so they sequenced expressed TCRB transcripts. Sequenced by immunoSEQ multiplex PCR; TCRdb stores in-frame clones only, minus some. The sample has over 150,000 clones, 6.5% to 8.5% seen once. The sample taken for sequencing was central memory CD4+ T cells from blood. These receptors were taken from a man between 18 and 35 years old with type 1 diabetes.

This clone showed up just a few times. The gene calls are TRBV27 and TRBJ2-7, with 7 nucleotides matching TRBD2. The ends lost 7 bases at V and 5 bases at J; junction bases unmatched: 11. Per the germline V gene, CDR1 is MNHEY and CDR2 is SMNVEV (reference sequence). This CDR3 contains 14 residues. CDR3 sequence: CASNMVGEGNEQYF. In nucleotides, the CDR3 is TGTGCCAGCAATATGGTGGGGGAGGGAAACGAGCAGTACTTC.

This clone was observed at least ten times. The chain combines TRBV29-1 with TRBJ1-1; TRBD1 aligns across 8 bases. This CDR3 comprises 12 residues. Germline loops: CDR1 SQVTM, CDR2 ANQGSEA. Losses at the gene ends were 7 bases for V and 0 bases for J; bases not matched to a gene: 1. In nucleotides, the CDR3 is TGCAGCGCGACAGGGGTGAACACTGAAGCTTTCTTT. Protein sequence: CSATGVNTEAFF.

This clone was seen only a few times. The chain employs TRBV7-2 and TRBJ1-5; a possible D gene is TRBD1 (5 bases). V dropped 2 bases and J dropped 2 bases, with 7 bases sitting between them. Germline CDR1 is SGHTA and CDR2 is FQGNSA. CDR3 length equals 14 residues. Here the CDR3 DNA reads TGTGCCAGCAGCTTAACACAGGGCAATCAGCCCCAGCATTTT. Protein sequence: CASSLTQGNQPQHF.

The chain has TRBV10-3 and TRBJ2-7; D perhaps matches TRBD1 (6 bases). V was pared by 11 bases and J by 4 bases, with 21 bases between. The CDR3 has 14 residues. The V gene's germline CDR1 is ENHRY and CDR2 SYGVKD. CDR3 loop: CASRGSRGEYEQYF. CDR3 nucleotides: TGTGCCTCCAGGGGTTCGCGAGGGGAGTACGAGCAGTACTTC.

This clone has at least ten counts. This chain joins TRBV23-1 and TRBJ1-2; D is unclear. TRBV23-1 is labeled an ORF, and its function is uncertain. V gave up 0 bases and J gave up 6 bases, with 8 bases separating them. The CDR3 runs to 13 residues. For the CDR3, the DNA is TGCGCCAGCAGTCAATCCAGAGGCGATGGCTACACCTTC. Its protein is CASSQSRGDGYTF.

This clone was seen a handful of times. The chain joins TRBV29-1 to TRBJ1-1; D perhaps matches TRBD1 (5 bases). The germline CDR1 and CDR2 sequences are SQVTM and ANQGSEA. Trimming cost V 8 bases and J 3 bases, with 16 bases left between them. The CDR3 extends over 13 amino acids. The chain's CDR3 is CSPSARGDTEAFF. The DNA for the CDR3 is TGCAGCCCAAGCGCGCGGGGGGACACTGAAGCTTTCTTT.

The J gene is TRBJ1-4, the V gene TRBV6-5; D is unresolved. The V gene's germline CDR1 is MNHEY and CDR2 SVGAGI. There are 14 residues in the CDR3. Trimming took off 0 bases at V and 11 bases at J, with 13 bases between the two ends. The CDR3 spells CASSYSYGVEKLFF. The CDR3 DNA reads as TGTGCCAGCAGTTACTCTTATGGAGTGGAGAAACTGTTTTTT.

The gene calls are TRBV4-3 and TRBJ2-2, with 12 bases matching TRBD2. The ends lost 4 bases at V and 4 bases at J; junction bases unmatched: 10. CDR1 LGHNA and CDR2 YSLEER come from the germline V gene. This CDR3 has 18 residues. The CDR3 DNA sequence: TGCGCCAGCAGCCGCACCGCGACTAGCGGGGGAGGCACCGGGGAGCTGTTTTTT. This codes for CASSRTATSGGGTGELFF.

Only a few counts were recorded for this clone. This chain joins TRBV6-6 and TRBJ1-2; D might be TRBD1 (5 bases). Deletions cut 11 bases from V and 2 bases from J, with 12 bases between. CDR1 and CDR2 from the germline V gene are MNHNY and SVGAGI (reference sequence). The CDR3 is 12 residues long. The CDR3 loop reads CAGSGGNYGYTF. CDR3 sequence (DNA): TGTGCCGGGTCCGGGGGGAACTATGGCTACACCTTC.

This clone was seen more than once but under ten times. The genes are TRBV2 and TRBJ1-2; 10 nucleotides agree with TRBD1. The germline CDR1 and CDR2 sequences are SNHLY and FYNNEI. This CDR3 has 15 amino acids. V gave up 6 bases and J gave up 4 bases; unmatched junction bases: 8. The CDR3 coding sequence is TGTGCCAGCAGCGGGGGACAGGGGTATTTCTATGGCTACACCTTC. Protein: CASSGGQGYFYGYTF.

This chain links TRBV2 with TRBJ1-2; D uncertain. Trimming cost V 8 bases and J 1 base, with 8 bases left between them. The CDR3 has 12 amino acids. Germline V lookup: CDR1 SNHLY, CDR2 FYNNEI. The DNA of the CDR3 is TGTGCCAGCGGGCTGTTTAACTATGGCTACACCTTC. This translates into CASGLFNYGYTF.

This clone came up a few times. An end of the junction does not agree with germline; a read error may underlie this. The chain employs TRBV5-4 and TRBJ2-1; 9 bases agree with TRBD1. The germline CDR1 and CDR2 sequences are SGHNT and YYREEE (reference sequence). This CDR3 is built from 14 residues. The CDR3 sequence: CIGGRQGVYNEQFF. The CDR3, as DNA: TGCATTGGCGGGAGACAGGGGGTCTACAATGAGCAGTTCTTC.

The chain employs TRBV7-9 and TRBJ1-5, with D unresolved. V shed 1 base and J shed 3 bases, with 22 bases lying between them. Germline V CDR1 and CDR2: SEHNR, FQNEAQ (reference sequence). The CDR3 length is 19 residues. In nucleotides, the CDR3 is TGTGCCAGCAGCTTAGGAGGGCACGGGCTAGGGCAGCTCAATCAGCCCCAGCATTTT. This codes for CASSLGGHGLGQLNQPQHF. The whole variable domain, filled in from reference TRBV7-9 and TRBJ1-5, reads DTGVSQNPRHKITKRGQNVTFRCDPISEHNRLYWYRQTLGQGPEFLTYFQNEAQLEKSRLLSDRFSAERPKGSFSTLEIQRTEQGDSAMYLCASSLGGHGLGQLNQPQHFGDGTRLSIL.

This clone came up a few times. This chain uses TRBV7-2 with TRBJ2-4, with TRBD1 matching over 10 bases. The CDR3 extends over 17 amino acids. Germline V gene data show CDR1 as SGHTA and CDR2 as FQGNSA. V gave up 0 bases and J gave up 1 base; unmatched junction bases: 3. CDR3 coding DNA: TGTGCCAGCAGCTTAGCAGGGACAGGGGTCGCCAAAAACATTCAGTACTTC. This codes for CASSLAGTGVAKNIQYF.

This clone was recorded a few times. This chain links TRBV11-2 with TRBJ2-3; possibly TRBD2 for D (6 bases). Looked up from germline, CDR1 is SGHAT and CDR2 is FQNNGV. The CDR3 has 17 residues. The ends were cut back, 1 base at V and 3 bases at J, with 17 bases in the middle. The CDR3 reads CASSLAGRGTTTDTQYF. The CDR3 nucleotides are TGTGCCAGCAGCTTAGCGGGGCGGGGCACCACGACAGATACGCAGTATTTT.

The chain recombines TRBV27 with TRBJ1-2; the match to TRBD1 covers 8 bases. V lost 6 bases, J lost 2 bases, and 2 bases stayed unmatched. This CDR3 region has 13 residues. Germline CDR1 reads MNHEY; CDR2 reads SMNVEV (reference sequence). The CDR3, as DNA: TGTGCCAGCAGGGGACAGGCGAACTATGGCTACACCTTC. Protein: CASRGQANYGYTF.